The clone carrying this T cell receptor (beta chain) has only one observation. Its antigen is as yet unknown. Only in-frame clones appear in the TCRdb table, and some are missing; sequencing was by immunoSEQ multiplex PCR. The data show about 73,000 clones, roughly 86% seen once. The CDR3 totals 10 residues. V was cut by 7 bases and J by 8 bases, with 6 bases left in between. CDR1 MDHEN and CDR2 SYDVKM come from the germline V gene. The data were taken from a study of OX40 agonist ivuxolimab in advanced cancers. Study-wide points: A proportion of nonresponders additionally exhibited low normalized T-cell clonal expansion. Clonal expansion from baseline to week 6 occurred in both CD4+ and CD8+ T cells.

V usage is TRBV28 and J usage is TRBJ1-5, with D hard to call. Here the sequenced sample was CD4+ or CD8+ T cells sorted from blood, taken in a trial of the OX40 agonist ivuxolimab. This TCR came from an adult with an advanced solid tumor such as melanoma, head and neck, liver or kidney cancer. The CDR3 sequence is CASNSEPQHF. As DNA, the CDR3 is TGTGCCAGCAATAGCGAGCCCCAGCATTTT.